This T cell receptor beta chain stems from a study of regulatory T cells in long-lasting Graves disease. CDR1 DFQATT and CDR2 SNEGSKA come from the germline V gene (reference sequence). The CDR3 has 14 amino acids. V lost 3 bases to trimming and J lost 3 bases; unmatched junction nucleotides: 7. Noted time point: persistent/refractory GD, antithyroid drugs over 5 years with positive TRAb. PBMCs provided the RNA from which the TCR library was made. Into tubes containing EDTA, 8 to 9 milliliters of peripheral blood were drawn. This clonotype showed up many times. The antigen remains unidentified. Study-wide results and limits: Preferential use of TRBV28, TRBJ1-2 and TRBJ2-5 was seen in persistent disease.

Relying on iRepertoire HTBI primers and Arm-PCR of CDR3 regions, the team built TCR beta libraries. TCRdb processed the multiplex PCR reads anew with MiXCR; each CDR3 protein has one entry. The sample has 350,000 to 450,000 distinct CDR3 sequences; roughly 24% are singletons. Specimen: peripheral blood mononuclear cells (PBMCs), collected when the disease was refractory, from a patient treated with antithyroid drugs. The TCR originated in a woman in her thirties or forties with Graves disease. J is TRBJ2-7 and V is TRBV20-1; TRBD1 matches 8 bases. The chain's CDR3 is CSASRDRSYYEQYF. The CDR3, as DNA: TGCAGTGCTAGCCGGGACAGGTCCTACTACGAGCAGTACTTC.